This TCR beta chain was obtained from a study of control samples from healthy donors and cancer patients. This CDR3 comprises 15 residues. The germline V gene encodes CDR1 WSHSY and CDR2 SAAADI. The J segment lost 3 bases and the V segment lost 2 bases, leaving 4 bases of the junction unmatched. TCRdb's table, derived via immunoSEQ multiplex PCR, lists solely in-frame clones and lacks some. This sample has 150,000 to 180,000 clones, with over 85% found just once. Material for sequencing was blood. The rearrangement uses TRBV10-2 and TRBJ2-3, with TRBD2 identical over 8 bases. This TCR came from a man aged 40-50 years in good health. The CDR3 here is CASSEVAGGTDTQYF. CDR3 sequence (DNA): TGCGCCAGCAGTGAGGTTGCGGGGGGAACAGATACGCAGTATTTT.